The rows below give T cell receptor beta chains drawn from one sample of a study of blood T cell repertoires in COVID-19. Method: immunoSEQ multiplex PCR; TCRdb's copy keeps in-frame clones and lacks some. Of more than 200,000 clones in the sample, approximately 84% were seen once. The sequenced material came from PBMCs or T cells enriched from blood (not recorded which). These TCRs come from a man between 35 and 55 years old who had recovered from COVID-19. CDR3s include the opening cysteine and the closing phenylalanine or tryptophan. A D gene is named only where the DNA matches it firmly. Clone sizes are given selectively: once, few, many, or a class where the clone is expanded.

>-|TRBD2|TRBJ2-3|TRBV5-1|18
CASSLARTSGRGTDTQYF
TGCGCCAGCAGCTTGGCCCGGACTAGCGGGCGTGGCACAGATACGCAGTATTTT
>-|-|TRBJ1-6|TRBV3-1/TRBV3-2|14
CASSQVSEGAPLHF
TGTGCCAGCAGCCAAGTCAGTGAAGGAGCACCCCTCCACTTT
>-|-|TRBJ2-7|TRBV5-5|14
CASSLADSSYEQYF
TGTGCCAGCAGCTTAGCTGACAGTTCCTACGAGCAGTACTTC
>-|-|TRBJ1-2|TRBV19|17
CASSIDHRGQRVTGYTF
TGTGCCAGTAGTATAGATCATCGAGGACAGCGAGTGACTGGCTACACCTTC
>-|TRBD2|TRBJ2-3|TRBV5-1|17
CASSLVSSGRAGDTQYF
TGCGCCAGCAGCTTGGTATCTAGCGGGAGGGCCGGGGATACGCAGTATTTT
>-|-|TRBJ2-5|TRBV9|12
CASSVLQETQYF
TGTGCCAGCAGCGTTCTCCAAGAGACCCAGTACTTC
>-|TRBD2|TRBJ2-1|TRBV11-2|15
CASSRGLAGEYEQFF
TGTGCCAGCAGCCGCGGACTAGCGGGAGAGTATGAGCAGTTCTTC
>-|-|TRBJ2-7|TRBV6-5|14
CASSYSMFSYEQYF
TGTGCCAGCAGTTACTCGATGTTCAGCTACGAGCAGTACTTC
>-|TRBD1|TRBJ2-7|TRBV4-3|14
CASSVDRGSNEQYF
TGCGCCAGCAGCGTTGACAGGGGATCGAACGAGCAGTACTTC
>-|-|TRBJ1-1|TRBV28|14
CASSLRDMNTEAFF
TGTGCCAGCAGTTTAAGGGACATGAACACTGAAGCTTTCTTT
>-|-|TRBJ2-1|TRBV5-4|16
CASSFWRGPPDHEQFF
TGTGCCAGCAGCTTTTGGCGGGGGCCCCCGGACCATGAGCAGTTCTTC
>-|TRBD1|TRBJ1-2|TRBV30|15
CAWSGPGQGLYGYTF
TGTGCCTGGAGTGGCCCGGGACAGGGGCTCTATGGCTACACCTTC
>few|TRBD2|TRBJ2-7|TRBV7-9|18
CASSLAPAGGSDLYEQYF
TGTGCCAGCAGCTTAGCGCCAGCGGGGGGCTCTGACCTCTACGAGCAGTACTTC
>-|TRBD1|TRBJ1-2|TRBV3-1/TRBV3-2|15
CASSYLRDRNYGYTF
TGTGCCAGCAGCTATCTACGGGACAGGAACTATGGCTACACCTTC
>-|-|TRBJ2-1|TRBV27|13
CASRGGLNNEQFF
TGTGCCAGCAGGGGGGGGCTAAACAATGAGCAGTTCTTC
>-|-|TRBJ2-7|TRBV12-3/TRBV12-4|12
CASTGNLYEQYF
TGTGCCAGTACAGGGAACCTCTACGAGCAGTACTTC
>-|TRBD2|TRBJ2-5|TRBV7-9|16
CASSPQAGGTQETQYF
TGTGCCAGCAGCCCCCAAGCGGGGGGCACCCAAGAGACCCAGTACTTC
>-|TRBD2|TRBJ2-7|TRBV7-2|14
CASSMRLAGYEQYF
TGTGCCAGCAGCATGCGACTAGCGGGGTACGAGCAGTACTTC
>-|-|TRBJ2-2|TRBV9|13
CASSAGTSGELFF
TGTGCCAGCAGCGCCGGCACTAGCGGGGAGCTGTTTTTT
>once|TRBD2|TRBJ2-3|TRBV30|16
CAWSTQAGVGADTQYF
TGTGCCTGGAGTACTCAAGCGGGGGTAGGAGCAGATACGCAGTATTTT
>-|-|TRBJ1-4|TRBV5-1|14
CASSLQGTNEKLFF
TGCGCCAGCAGCTTACAGGGTACTAATGAAAAACTGTTTTTT
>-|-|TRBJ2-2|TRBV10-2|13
CASTVLNTGELFF
TGCGCCAGCACTGTCCTGAACACCGGGGAGCTGTTTTTT
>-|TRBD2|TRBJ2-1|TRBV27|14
CASRFQTSAPEQFF
TGTGCCAGCAGATTTCAAACTAGCGCCCCCGAGCAGTTCTTC
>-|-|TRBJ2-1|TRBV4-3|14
CASSGGQGLNEQFF
TGCGCCAGCAGCGGAGGGCAGGGTCTGAATGAGCAGTTCTTC
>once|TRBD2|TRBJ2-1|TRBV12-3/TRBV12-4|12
CASSLTSGILFF
TGTGCCAGCAGCCTTACTAGCGGGATCCTGTTCTTC
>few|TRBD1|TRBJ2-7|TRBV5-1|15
CASSRGQGVEAEQYF
TGCGCCAGCAGCCGGGGACAGGGGGTAGAGGCCGAGCAGTACTTC
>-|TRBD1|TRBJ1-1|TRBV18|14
CASSPRDRDTEAFF
TGTGCCAGCTCTCCTCGGGACAGGGACACTGAAGCTTTCTTT
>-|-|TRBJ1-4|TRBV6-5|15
CASSPLGGGVEKLFF
TGTGCCAGCAGTCCCTTAGGGGGAGGGGTTGAAAAACTGTTTTTT
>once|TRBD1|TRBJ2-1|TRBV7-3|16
CASSLGRPGGEDEQFF
TGTGCCAGCAGTCTGGGGCGTCCAGGGGGAGAGGATGAGCAGTTCTTC